This T cell receptor (beta chain) was recovered during a study of blood T cells in healthy people across ages. Primers used in a second PCR of roughly 6 to 11 cycles were a sample-barcoded 5' primer and a J-beta primer mix. Sequencing yielded, for each sample, at least 3 million paired-end reads carrying CDR3. TCRdb itself ran the 5' RACE reads through MiXCR, one entry per CDR3 protein. The repertoire holds 1.5 million to 2 million distinct CDR3 sequences, with about two fifths as singletons. Overall study results and limits: It was not possible, with unsorted PBMCs, to conclusively compare naive and antigen-experienced cells. Estimates drawn from one million T cells were deemed to understate diversity. Age brought a roughly linear fall in TCR beta diversity measured per million T cells.

Germline V CDR1 and CDR2: SNHLY, FYNNEI. Trimming took off 5 bases at V and 10 bases at J, with 18 bases between the two ends. This CDR3 is built from 14 residues. In regard to this clonotype: Its antigen is currently unknown.

The clonotype was recovered from a human donor in good health. The source material was blood. This rearrangement joins TRBV2 to TRBJ2-1, with a tentative D call TRBD1 (6 bases). The CDR3 nucleotides are TGTGCCAGCAGTCGGGACATCGGAAACTACGAGCAGTTCTTC. It translates to CASSRDIGNYEQFF.